The source of this T cell receptor beta chain is a study of identical twins. Looked up from germline, CDR1 is MRHNA and CDR2 is SNTAGT. The CDR3 consists of 14 residues. V lost 8 bases and J 5 bases, leaving 18 bases between the germline ends. Template switching introduced a universal primer site, and the cDNA bore unique molecular identifiers. TCRdb reprocessed the 5' RACE reads with MiXCR, giving one entry per CDR3 protein. Of 200,000 to 250,000 distinct CDR3 sequences listed, approximately 7% are singletons. In its sample, this clonotype was seen a few times. These sequences were also reported in another study, on yellow fever vaccine responses in identical twins.

The rearrangement uses TRBV6-4 and TRBJ2-5, with D unclear. This receptor was taken from a young woman in good health. Sequencing was carried out using memory (CD45RO+) T cells sorted from blood. The CDR3 is CASSPEFGLETQYF. Written as DNA, the CDR3 is TGTGCCAGCTCCCCCGAGTTTGGGCTGGAGACCCAGTACTTC.